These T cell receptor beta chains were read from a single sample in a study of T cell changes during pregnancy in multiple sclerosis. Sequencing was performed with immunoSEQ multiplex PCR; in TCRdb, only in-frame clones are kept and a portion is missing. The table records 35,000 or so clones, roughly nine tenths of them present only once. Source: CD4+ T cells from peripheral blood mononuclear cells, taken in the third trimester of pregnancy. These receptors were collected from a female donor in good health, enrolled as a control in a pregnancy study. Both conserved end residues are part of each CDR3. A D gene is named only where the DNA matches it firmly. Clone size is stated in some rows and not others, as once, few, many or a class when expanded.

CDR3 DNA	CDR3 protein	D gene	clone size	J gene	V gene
TGTGCCAGCAGCTTATACAACCCTCCCTACGAGCAGTACTTC	CASSLYNPPYEQYF	-	-	TRBJ2-7	TRBV7-2
TGTGCCAGCAGCGTCAGACGGGACAGGGGGCGGGAGCAGTACTTC	CASSVRRDRGREQYF	TRBD1	-	TRBJ2-7	TRBV7-8
TGTGCCAGCAGCTTGACAGGGCCGAACACCGGGGAGCTGTTTTTT	CASSLTGPNTGELFF	-	-	TRBJ2-2	TRBV5-5
TGTGCAAGTCGCAGACGGGACAGGGTTTCCTATGGCTACACCTTC	CASRRRDRVSYGYTF	-	-	TRBJ1-2	TRBV12-2
TGTGCCAGCAGCTTAACTGGCTCAGGTGAGCAGTTCTTC	CASSLTGSGEQFF	-	once	TRBJ2-1	TRBV7-9
TGTGCCAGCTCACCAGAGCGCTTTAGCTCCTACGAGCAGTACTTC	CASSPERFSSYEQYF	-	-	TRBJ2-7	TRBV18
TGTGCCAGTGGATGGGGGGGCCAAGAGACCCAGTACTTC	CASGWGGQETQYF	TRBD2	-	TRBJ2-5	TRBV7-8
TGTGCCAGCAGCCGAGAAGAGGATACGCAGTATTTT	CASSREEDTQYF	-	-	TRBJ2-3	TRBV5-4
TGTGCCAGCAGTTGGGGCGTCCCTAATGAAAAACTGTTTTTT	CASSWGVPNEKLFF	-	-	TRBJ1-4	TRBV28
TGTGCCAGCAGGACAGGGCCGGGGGATCAGCCCCAGCATTTT	CASRTGPGDQPQHF	TRBD1	few	TRBJ1-5	TRBV27
TGTGCCAGCAGTGCACACCCCTACGAGCAGTACTTC	CASSAHPYEQYF	-	-	TRBJ2-7	TRBV2
TGTGCCATCAGTCGGGGGGGCAATCAGCCCCAGCATTTT	CAISRGGNQPQHF	-	-	TRBJ1-5	TRBV10-3
TGTGCCAGCAGTTTAGATACGTCGGGAGTTATTGATGAGCAGTTCTTC	CASSLDTSGVIDEQFF	-	-	TRBJ2-1	TRBV28
TGTGCCAGCAGCCGGGGGGCTCTCGGGCAGCCCCAGCATTTT	CASSRGALGQPQHF	-	-	TRBJ1-5	TRBV5-6
TGTGCCAGCAGCTCAACGTCCACAGGGGACCCAGATACGCAGTATTTT	CASSSTSTGDPDTQYF	TRBD1	-	TRBJ2-3	TRBV13
TGCAGCGTTGACTCCGGGACAGGGAACACTGAAGCTTTCTTT	CSVDSGTGNTEAFF	TRBD1	few	TRBJ1-1	TRBV29-1
TGTGCCAGCAGTGGGACAGGCCAGCCACACAATGAGCAGTTCTTC	CASSGTGQPHNEQFF	TRBD1	-	TRBJ2-1	TRBV28
TGTGCCAGCCGCCTCGGGCAGGGTAACACCGGGGAGCTGTTTTTT	CASRLGQGNTGELFF	-	once	TRBJ2-2	TRBV6-5
TGCGCCAGCAGCTTGTGGGGGGTAACAGATACGCAGTATTTT	CASSLWGVTDTQYF	-	-	TRBJ2-3	TRBV5-1
TGTGCCAGCAGCTTATTGGGCCCAATGAACACTGAAGCTTTCTTT	CASSLLGPMNTEAFF	-	-	TRBJ1-1	TRBV7-9
TGTGCCAGCAGCCAAGAGCGGGCACCCCTCCACTTT	CASSQERAPLHF	-	-	TRBJ1-6	TRBV4-2
TGTGCCAGCAGCCTTGGCGGGGGGGGGACAGATACGCAGTATTTT	CASSLGGGGTDTQYF	TRBD2	once	TRBJ2-3	TRBV5-4
TGTGCCAGCAGCTTGGCCGGAACTAGCGACGAGCAGTACTTC	CASSLAGTSDEQYF	TRBD2	-	TRBJ2-7	TRBV5-6
TGTGCCAGCAGCGTAGGAGGGGGTCCAGGGCGAGGAGATACGCAGTATTTT	CASSVGGGPGRGDTQYF	-	-	TRBJ2-3	TRBV9
TGTGCCAGCAGTTACACCAGCGGGCCTACCTACGAGCAGTACTTC	CASSYTSGPTYEQYF	-	-	TRBJ2-7	TRBV6-5
TGCGCCACCCCGGGACTCACCTACGAGCAGTACTTC	CATPGLTYEQYF	-	-	TRBJ2-7	TRBV10-1
TGTGCCAGCAGCTTGTTATCCCCAGATACGCAGTATTTT	CASSLLSPDTQYF	-	-	TRBJ2-3	TRBV7-6
TGTGCCAGTAGTAACAGGGACAGTCGGGCTTTCTTT	CASSNRDSRAFF	TRBD1	-	TRBJ1-1	TRBV19
TGTGCCAGCAGCTTAAGTCCAGGGAACTCTGGAAACACCATATATTTT	CASSLSPGNSGNTIYF	-	-	TRBJ1-3	TRBV9
TGCGCCAGCAGCCGCAGCGGGCCCACAGATACGCAGTATTTT	CASSRSGPTDTQYF	-	-	TRBJ2-3	TRBV4-1
TGTGCCAGCAGTTTGTCTAGCTACGAGCAGTACTTC	CASSLSSYEQYF	-	-	TRBJ2-7	TRBV28
TGCAGCGCTAAGACAGGGGCTACTGAAGCTTTCTTT	CSAKTGATEAFF	TRBD1	-	TRBJ1-1	TRBV29-1
TGCGCCAGCAGCCAAGATCAGGGGGTGAACACTGAAGCTTTCTTT	CASSQDQGVNTEAFF	TRBD1	once	TRBJ1-1	TRBV4-3
TGCGCCAGCAGCCCAGGGACAGCACAAGAGACCCAGTACTTC	CASSPGTAQETQYF	TRBD1	-	TRBJ2-5	TRBV5-1
TGTGCCAGCAGTGAGAGGACAGTTAATTCTGGAAACACCATATATTTT	CASSERTVNSGNTIYF	-	-	TRBJ1-3	TRBV6-1
TGTGCCAGCGGGATGGCAGGGTACGGCTACACCTTC	CASGMAGYGYTF	-	-	TRBJ1-2	TRBV6-1
TGTGCCAGCAGCTTGTACAGCCAAGAGACCCAGTACTTC	CASSLYSQETQYF	-	-	TRBJ2-5	TRBV5-8
TGTGCCAGTAGTACCGGAACTACAGGGGGCTTATCTGAAGCTTTCTTT	CASSTGTTGGLSEAFF	TRBD1	-	TRBJ1-1	TRBV19
TGTGCCAGCAGTGTCGGCCTCGGCGGAGGTTCGATATGGAGCAATCAGCCCCAGCATTTT	CASSVGLGGGSIWSNQPQHF	-	-	TRBJ1-5	TRBV28
TGTGCCAGCAGCCTAAACAGGGGCGGCACTGAAGCCTTCTTT	CASSLNRGGTEAFF	TRBD1	-	TRBJ1-1	TRBV2
TGTGCCAGCAGCCAAGACAGGGGGATGGTCGAGCAGTACTTC	CASSQDRGMVEQYF	TRBD1	-	TRBJ2-7	TRBV4-2
TGCGCCAGCAGCGCGGCGAAGACAGGGGCAGGAGGTTCACCCCTCCACTTT	CASSAAKTGAGGSPLHF	TRBD1	-	TRBJ1-6	TRBV5-1
TGTGCCAGCTCACCTGGGGAGGGCTGGTCTGGGGCCAACGTCCTGACTTTC	CASSPGEGWSGANVLTF	TRBD2	-	TRBJ2-6	TRBV18
TGTGCCAGCAGCACACGGTGGACAGGGCCCCAAGAGACCCAGTACTTC	CASSTRWTGPQETQYF	TRBD1	-	TRBJ2-5	TRBV7-8
TGCGCCAGCAGCTTCTCGGGCAGGGTGTTTTCAGAGACCCAGTACTTC	CASSFSGRVFSETQYF	-	-	TRBJ2-5	TRBV5-1
TGTGCCAGCAGCTTGGGGGGAGTTCCCGGCTATGGCTACACCTTC	CASSLGGVPGYGYTF	-	-	TRBJ1-2	TRBV5-6
TGTGCCAGCAGTTACCGACAGGGCTTTGGCTACGAGCAGTACTTC	CASSYRQGFGYEQYF	TRBD1	-	TRBJ2-7	TRBV6-5
TGTGCCAGCAGCCAACATGGCGGGGAGCTGTTTTTT	CASSQHGGELFF	-	-	TRBJ2-2	TRBV7-9
TGTGCCAGCAGCTCGCAGGGCGGTGGGTACGAGCAGTACTTC	CASSSQGGGYEQYF	-	-	TRBJ2-7	TRBV7-8
TGTGCCAGCACGTCCGTATACGAGCAGTACTTC	CASTSVYEQYF	-	-	TRBJ2-7	TRBV6-1
TGTGCCAGCAGTTCGACGGGATTTAGCAATCAGCCCCAGCATTTT	CASSSTGFSNQPQHF	-	-	TRBJ1-5	TRBV6-5
TGTGCCAGCAATTTAGAGGGACAGGGGGGTAATTATGAAAAACTGTTTTTT	CASNLEGQGGNYEKLFF	TRBD1	-	TRBJ1-4	TRBV28
TGCGCCAGCAGCCAAGAAGGGACAGGGGATACAGATACGCAGTATTTT	CASSQEGTGDTDTQYF	TRBD1	-	TRBJ2-3	TRBV4-1
TGTGCCAGCAGTCCGACGACAGGGTTAGTCTACGAGCAGTACTTC	CASSPTTGLVYEQYF	TRBD1	once	TRBJ2-7	TRBV28
TGTGCCAGCACTAAGGGGGCGGGGGGGACAAATGAGCAGTTCTTC	CASTKGAGGTNEQFF	TRBD2	-	TRBJ2-1	TRBV7-9